The 24 T cell receptor beta chains reported below all come from one sample, sequenced in a study of cytomegalovirus exposure and HLA in healthy donors. PCR employed 60 Vbeta and 13 Jbeta primers. The assay was immunoSEQ multiplex PCR, and TCRdb's table has in-frame clones only and misses some. This sample has about 130,000 clones, with 70% to 85% found just once. The sequenced sample was PBMCs. These receptors were obtained from an older woman in good health and CMV-seropositive.

The chain joins TRBV11-2 to TRBJ2-7, with a tentative D call TRBD2 (5 bases). The CDR3 contains 13 residues. Trimming took off 6 bases at V and 1 base at J, with 10 bases between the two ends. Germline V gene data show CDR1 as SGHAT and CDR2 as FQNNGV. The CDR3 coding sequence is TGTGCCAGCAGGTCCGGGATTTCCTACGAGCAGTACTTC. It yields the protein CASRSGISYEQYF.

V usage is TRBV5-6 and J usage is TRBJ2-5; the D gene is possibly TRBD2 (5 bases). The J call may be in error: the DNA end matches TRBJ2-7 better. Germline V gives CDR1 SGHDT, CDR2 YYEEEE. The CDR3 extends over 16 amino acids. DNA for the CDR3: TGTGCCAGCAGCTTGGGGTGGGGAGAAGTTTCGTACGAGCAGTACTTC. It codes for CASSLGWGEVSYEQYF.

This clone was seen a handful of times. The rearrangement links TRBV7-8 to TRBJ1-5; 10 bases align to TRBD1. Trimming at V came to 5 bases and at J to 7 bases, leaving 14 bases not matched to a gene. The CDR3 totals 17 residues. The V gene's germline CDR1 is SGHVS and CDR2 FQNEAQ. For the CDR3, the DNA is TGTGCCAGCAGCCTCATTACGGGACAGGGGAGGAGACAGCCCCAGCATTTT. Its translation: CASSLITGQGRRQPQHF.

V is TRBV20-1 and J is TRBJ2-7; D ambiguous. Germline V gene sequence: CDR1 DFQATT, CDR2 SNEGSKA (reference sequence). Between the trimmed V and J ends, which lost 5 bases and 4 bases, there was a span of 6 bases. The CDR3 length is 10 residues. CDR3 in DNA: TGCAGTGCTGCACAGTACGAGCAGTACTTC. It specifies CSAAQYEQYF.

This chain uses TRBV7-2 with TRBJ2-5, with 7 bases lining up with TRBD2. The CDR3 extends over 15 amino acids. Germline CDR1 and CDR2: SGHTA and FQGNSA. Trimming at V came to 3 bases and at J to 2 bases, leaving 6 bases not matched to a gene. The CDR3 bases are TGTGCCAGCAGCTTCGTTCTAGCGGAACAAGAGACCCAGTACTTC. Translating gives CASSFVLAEQETQYF.

The rearrangement uses TRBV5-1 and TRBJ2-7; tentative D call: TRBD1 (6 bases). The CDR3 has 15 residues. V was pared by 0 bases and J by 2 bases, with 12 bases between. CDR1 SGHRS and CDR2 YFSETQ come from the germline V gene. The DNA for the CDR3 is TGCGCCAGCAGCTTGGGGGGCCAGGGGCCCTACGAGCAGTACTTC. Its protein product is CASSLGGQGPYEQYF.

This clone was seen only once. The V call is TRBV28, the J call TRBJ1-2; possible D gene TRBD1, 6 bases. The CDR3 runs to 13 residues. The V end was cut by 6 bases, the J end by 5 bases, with 13 bases between. Germline CDR1 reads MDHEN; CDR2 reads SYDVKM. The DNA for the CDR3 is TGTGCCAGCAGAGTGGGGGCAGCTTATGGCTACACCTTC. Translating gives CASRVGAAYGYTF.

This chain links TRBV7-8 with TRBJ1-5, with a tentative D call TRBD1 (5 bases). With 4 bases removed from V and 1 base from J, the gap between germline ends came to 17 bases. Germline CDR1 reads SGHVS; CDR2 reads FQNEAQ. The CDR3 has 17 residues. CDR3 amino acids: CASSSRDGLGSNQPQHF. CDR3 in DNA: TGTGCCAGCAGCTCCCGGGACGGACTAGGGAGCAATCAGCCCCAGCATTTT. Full variable domain (remainder filled in from reference TRBV7-8 and TRBJ1-5): GAGVSQSPRYKVAKRGQDVALRCDPISGHVSLFWYQQALGQGPEFLTYFQNEAQLDKSGLPSDRFFAERPEGSVSTLKIQRTQQEDSAVYLCASSSRDGLGSNQPQHFGDGTRLSIL.

The rearrangement links TRBV5-1 to TRBJ1-1, with 7 bases identical to TRBD1. The CDR3 covers 15 residues. The germline V gene has CDR1 SGHRS and CDR2 YFSETQ. V was pared by 3 bases and J by 1 base, with 6 bases of the junction left unmatched. CDR3 nucleotides: TGCGCCAGCAGCTCGGAGGGACAGCCGAACACTGAAGCTTTCTTT. This gives the protein CASSSEGQPNTEAFF.

This clone was detected a few times. V and J are TRBV5-1 and TRBJ2-2, with D maybe TRBD2 (6 bases). Germline CDR1 is SGHRS and CDR2 is YFSETQ. The V and J ends lost 0 bases and 3 bases respectively, with 15 bases between them. The CDR3 totals 17 residues. The CDR3 here is CASSLATAGLYTGELFF. The CDR3 nucleotides read TGCGCCAGCAGCTTGGCTACCGCGGGACTTTACACCGGGGAGCTGTTTTTT.

The rearrangement links TRBV10-3 to TRBJ2-7; 11 bases align to TRBD1. Germline values: CDR1 ENHRY, CDR2 SYGVKD. The CDR3 runs 15 residues. The trim removed 2 bases at V and 7 bases at J, leaving 7 bases unmatched. For the CDR3, the DNA is TGTGCCATCAGTGAGCCGGACAGGGGGCTCGAGGAGCAGTACTTC. Protein sequence: CAISEPDRGLEEQYF.

This rearrangement joins TRBV27 to TRBJ2-7; D may be TRBD1 (6 bases). CDR1 and CDR2 from the germline V gene are MNHEY and SMNVEV (reference sequence). The germline V and J ends were trimmed by 4 bases and 0 bases, with 13 bases remaining between them. This CDR3 has 15 amino acids. CDR3 in amino acids: CASSSTGLPSYEQYF. As DNA, the CDR3 is TGTGCCAGCAGTTCGACAGGTCTTCCCTCCTACGAGCAGTACTTC.

A single count supports this clone. The V gene is TRBV2, the J gene TRBJ2-5; 12 bases are shared with TRBD2. TRBJ2-7 matches the DNA end more closely, so the J call is doubtful. This CDR3 is built from 13 residues. Germline CDR1 SNHLY, CDR2 FYNNEI. In DNA, the CDR3 is TGTGCCAGCAGTGCACTAGCGGGGGGCGAGCAGTACTTC. This encodes CASSALAGGEQYF.

The rearrangement uses TRBV6-5 and TRBJ1-1; maybe TRBD1 (5 bases). Trimming pared 3 bases from V and 4 bases from J, leaving 15 bases between. Germline V gives CDR1 MNHEY, CDR2 SVGAGI. This CDR3 contains 15 residues. Here the CDR3 reads CASSYVGGGGTEAFF. Written as DNA, the CDR3 is TGTGCCAGCAGTTATGTCGGGGGTGGTGGCACTGAAGCTTTCTTT.

The chain carries TRBV19 and TRBJ2-7, with 8 bases lining up with TRBD1. Germline V gene data show CDR1 as LNHDA and CDR2 as SQIVND (reference sequence). The length of the CDR3 is 15 residues. With 8 bases clipped from V and 3 bases from J, the junction kept 12 bases outside the gene matches. As DNA, the CDR3 is TGTGCCAGTGCTAGTCAGGGGGCTCCTTTCTACGAGCAGTACTTC. Its protein is CASASQGAPFYEQYF.

The sample holds a few counts of this clone. The rearrangement uses TRBV5-1 and TRBJ1-2, with 8 positions matching TRBD1. This CDR3 contains 16 residues. Germline lookup yields CDR1 SGHRS and CDR2 YFSETQ. J gave up 2 bases and V 2 bases, and 8 bases lay outside the gene matches. The CDR3 region is CASSFAVGQGNYGYTF. The CDR3 bases are TGCGCCAGCAGCTTCGCAGTCGGACAGGGAAACTATGGCTACACCTTC.

J is TRBJ1-1 and V is TRBV6-6; the match to TRBD1 covers 7 bases. Looked up from germline, CDR1 is MNHNY and CDR2 is SVGAGI (reference sequence). The CDR3 covers 13 residues. The junction had 7 bases not matched to a gene; V was cut back by 5 bases and J by 7 bases. The CDR3: CASSIVQGVEAFF. CDR3 in DNA: TGTGCCAGCAGTATCGTCCAGGGGGTTGAAGCTTTCTTT.

The rearrangement joins TRBV5-1 to TRBJ2-7; D call uncertain. Germline CDR1 is SGHRS and CDR2 is YFSETQ. The CDR3 is 13 amino acids. Trimming took 3 bases from V and 2 from J, leaving 9 bases between them. For the CDR3, the DNA is TGCGCCAGCAGCTCCGATACTCCCTACGAGCAGTACTTC. Translated, it gives CASSSDTPYEQYF.

Note on this clone: Other DNA sequences in this sample translate to the same CDR3. The genes are TRBV18 and TRBJ1-1, with unresolved D. In germline, CDR1 is KGHSH, CDR2 LQKENI. With 3 bases removed from V and 1 base from J, the gap between germline ends came to 6 bases. This CDR3 is built from 13 residues. CDR3 nucleotides: TGTGCCAGCTCACCTACAGAGAACACTGAAGCTTTCTTT. Amino acid sequence: CASSPTENTEAFF.

The chain couples TRBV7-9 to TRBJ1-2, with D possibly TRBD1 on 6 matching bases. The CDR3 runs to 16 residues. V lost 4 bases and J 4 bases, leaving 19 bases between the germline ends. Germline values: CDR1 SEHNR, CDR2 FQNEAQ (reference sequence). The CDR3 region has the DNA TGTGCCAGCAGCTCCGGGGGGACACTTGGGATCTATGGCTACACCTTC. Amino acids: CASSSGGTLGIYGYTF. Full variable domain (outside the CDR3, taken from reference TRBV7-9 and TRBJ1-2): DTGVSQNPRHKITKRGQNVTFRCDPISEHNRLYWYRQTLGQGPEFLTYFQNEAQLEKSRLLSDRFSAERPKGSFSTLEIQRTEQGDSAMYLCASSSGGTLGIYGYTFGSGTRLTVV.

There are a few counts of this clone. This chain uses TRBV5-1 with TRBJ1-3; 8 nucleotides align to TRBD1. V was pared by 4 bases and J by 4 bases, with 7 bases of the junction left unmatched. CDR1 and CDR2 (germline): SGHRS, YFSETQ. The CDR3 consists of 15 residues. The CDR3 bases are TGCGCCAGCAGCCATGACAGGGGTGACGGAAACACCATATATTTT. This sequence encodes CASSHDRGDGNTIYF.

This clone was counted once. The chain employs TRBV6-1 and TRBJ2-7, with a tentative D call TRBD1 (6 bases). Germline V gives CDR1 MNHNS, CDR2 SASEGT. The CDR3 spans 14 residues. Trimming pared 3 bases from V and 5 bases from J, leaving 14 bases between. The CDR3 region has the DNA TGTGCCAGCAGTGACTACCAGGGGATTAACGAGCAGTACTTC. It yields the protein CASSDYQGINEQYF.

This clone turned up a few times. The chain carries TRBV5-8 and TRBJ2-6, with a tentative D call TRBD1 (5 bases). CDR3 size: 19 residues. The germline V and J ends were trimmed by 2 bases and 0 bases, with 18 bases remaining between them. Germline V CDR1 and CDR2: SGHTS, YDEGEE. The CDR3 region is CASSFSGRTLTSGANVLTF. The CDR3 DNA reads as TGTGCCAGCAGCTTCTCAGGACGGACACTCACCTCTGGGGCCAACGTCCTGACTTTC.

This chain links TRBV9 with TRBJ1-3; 7 bases match TRBD1. The CDR3 totals 15 residues. J lost 5 bases, V lost 3 bases, and 8 bases had no gene match. The germline V gene has CDR1 SGDLS and CDR2 YYNGEE. The CDR3 region is CASSEEDRRRNTIYF. For the CDR3, the DNA is TGTGCCAGCAGCGAGGAGGACAGGAGAAGAAACACCATATATTTT.